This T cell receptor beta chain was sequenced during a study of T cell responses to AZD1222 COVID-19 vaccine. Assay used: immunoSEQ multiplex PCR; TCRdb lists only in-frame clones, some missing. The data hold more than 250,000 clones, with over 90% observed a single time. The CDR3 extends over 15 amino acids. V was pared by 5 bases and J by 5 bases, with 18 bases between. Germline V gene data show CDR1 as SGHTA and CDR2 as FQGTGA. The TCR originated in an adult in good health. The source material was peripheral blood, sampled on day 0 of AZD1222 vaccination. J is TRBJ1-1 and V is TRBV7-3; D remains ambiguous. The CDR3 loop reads CASSPSPGRRTEAFF. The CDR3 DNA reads TGTGCCAGCAGCCCGTCGCCGGGCCGTCGGACTGAAGCTTTCTTT. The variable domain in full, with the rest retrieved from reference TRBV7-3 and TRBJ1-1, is GAGVSQTPSNKVTEKGKYVELRCDPISGHTALYWYRQSLGQGPEFLIYFQGTGAADDSGLPNDRFFAVRPEGSVSTLKIQRTERGDSAVYLCASSPSPGRRTEAFFGQGTRLTVV.